The rows below give T cell receptor beta chains drawn from one sample of a study of T cell responses to AZD1222 COVID-19 vaccine. TCRdb's copy holds only in-frame clones and misses some; the assay was immunoSEQ multiplex PCR. This table has roughly 55,000 clones, nearly 90% appearing once. The sequences come from peripheral blood, collected on day 0 of AZD1222 vaccination. The receptors stem from an adult in good health. The CDR3 runs from the conserved cysteine through the conserved F or W. A D gene is named only where the DNA matches it firmly. Rows may omit the clone size; those that give it use once, few, many or a size class.

17,TRBJ2-2,NA,NA,TRBV7-9,CASSLFRAWSSAGELFF,TGTGCCAGCAGCTTATTCAGGGCATGGTCCTCGGCCGGGGAGCTGTTTTTT
16,TRBJ2-5,TRBD1,NA,TRBV27,CASSLGRDRGRETQYF,TGTGCCAGCAGCCTGGGCCGGGACAGGGGGCGAGAGACCCAGTACTTC
14,TRBJ1-2,NA,NA,TRBV10-1,CASSEGSEHRGYTF,TGCGCCAGCAGTGAGGGGTCAGAACACCGTGGCTACACCTTC
12,TRBJ1-5,NA,NA,TRBV6-6,CASSFPDQPQHF,TGTGCCAGCAGTTTTCCAGATCAGCCCCAGCATTTT
15,TRBJ2-3,NA,once,TRBV7-2,CASSFQGGQGDTQYF,TGTGCCAGCAGCTTCCAGGGAGGTCAGGGGGATACGCAGTATTTT
16,TRBJ2-1,NA,NA,TRBV10-3,CAISEPVGGGARRQFF,TGTGCCATCAGTGAGCCCGTCGGCGGGGGCGCGAGGCGGCAGTTCTTC
16,TRBJ1-4,TRBD1,few,TRBV5-8,CASSYTLFTGAEKLFF,TGTGCCAGCAGCTACACATTGTTTACAGGGGCTGAAAAACTGTTTTTT
11,TRBJ1-2,NA,NA,TRBV12-3/TRBV12-4,CASSYNYGYTF,TGTGCCAGCAGTTACAACTATGGCTACACCTTC
16,TRBJ1-1,NA,NA,TRBV5-1,CASSLGGAGGGTEAFF,TGCGCCAGCAGCTTGGGGGGGGCCGGAGGGGGGACTGAAGCTTTCTTT
11,TRBJ2-2,NA,NA,TRBV7-2,CASSYTGELFF,TGTGCCAGCAGCTACACCGGGGAGCTGTTTTTT
16,TRBJ1-2,TRBD1,NA,TRBV11-2,CASSLAGTGRDYGYTF,TGTGCCAGCAGCTTAGCGGGGACAGGTCGAGACTATGGCTACACCTTC
14,TRBJ1-2,TRBD1,NA,TRBV5-6,CASSLWQGVFGYTF,TGTGCCAGCAGCTTGTGGCAGGGGGTATTTGGCTACACCTTC
12,TRBJ2-2,NA,NA,TRBV6-5,CASTPRGGELFF,TGTGCCAGCACCCCGCGGGGCGGGGAGCTGTTTTTT
15,TRBJ1-1,NA,NA,TRBV7-2,CASSLGGPANTEAFF,TGTGCCAGCAGCTTAGGGGGGCCGGCAAACACTGAAGCTTTCTTT
19,TRBJ2-1,TRBD1,NA,TRBV4-3,CASSPPFPNRDRGDNEQFF,TGCGCCAGCAGCCCACCATTCCCAAACCGGGACAGGGGGGACAATGAGCAGTTCTTC
17,TRBJ2-1,NA,NA,TRBV19,CASSIAPVRSSYNEQFF,TGTGCCAGTAGTATAGCTCCAGTCCGAAGCTCCTACAATGAGCAGTTCTTC
14,TRBJ2-7,NA,NA,TRBV6-5,CASSWTDTNYEQYF,TGTGCCAGCAGTTGGACAGACACCAACTACGAGCAGTACTTC
15,TRBJ1-4,NA,few,TRBV2,CASSAQHATNEKLFF,TGTGCCAGCAGTGCCCAGCATGCAACTAATGAAAAACTGTTTTTT
13,TRBJ1-2,NA,NA,TRBV28,CASSKQGVRGYTF,TGTGCCAGCAGCAAACAGGGTGTGAGGGGCTACACCTTC
13,TRBJ1-2,NA,NA,TRBV21-1,CASKTGFNYGYTF,TGTGCCAGCAAAACCGGGTTTAACTATGGCTACACCTTC
15,TRBJ1-5,TRBD1,once,TRBV5-1,CASSPGQGTGQPQHF,TGCGCCAGCAGCCCGGGACAGGGAACCGGTCAGCCCCAGCATTTT
15,TRBJ2-7,TRBD1,NA,TRBV5-1,CASKPTGGSSYEQYF,TGCGCCAGCAAACCAACAGGGGGAAGCTCCTACGAGCAGTACTTC
15,TRBJ1-4,TRBD1,once,TRBV28,CASSTKLSGGQKLFF,TGTGCCAGCAGTACCAAACTCTCAGGGGGCCAAAAACTGTTTTTT
15,TRBJ2-7,TRBD2,NA,TRBV27,CASGRRLAESYEQYF,TGTGCCAGCGGACGACGACTAGCGGAGTCCTACGAGCAGTACTTC
14,TRBJ2-7,NA,few,TRBV11-2,CASSTGTQGYEQYF,TGTGCCAGCAGCACCGGGACGCAGGGTTACGAGCAGTACTTC
15,TRBJ2-3,TRBD2,NA,TRBV7-6,CASSLGGGITDTQYF,TGTGCCAGCAGCTTAGGGGGGGGTATCACAGATACGCAGTATTTT
14,TRBJ2-3,NA,few,TRBV5-1,CASSLDRSTDTQYF,TGCGCCAGCAGCTTGGACAGGAGCACAGATACGCAGTATTTT
13,TRBJ2-2,NA,NA,TRBV5-1,CATTFQGIGELFF,TGCGCCACCACGTTTCAGGGCATCGGGGAGCTGTTTTTT
12,TRBJ1-1,NA,few,TRBV29-1,CSVDGTNTEAFF,TGCAGCGTTGACGGGACGAACACTGAAGCTTTCTTT
13,TRBJ2-5,NA,NA,TRBV7-2,CASSFGSMQTQYF,TGTGCCAGCAGCTTTGGTTCGATGCAGACCCAGTACTTC
15,TRBJ1-2,TRBD1,once,TRBV11-2,CASSFGTGAFHGYTF,TGTGCCAGCAGCTTTGGAACAGGGGCGTTTCATGGCTACACCTTC
13,TRBJ1-2,NA,NA,TRBV6-5,CATSRAANYGYTF,TGTGCCACCTCCCGGGCAGCTAACTATGGCTACACCTTC
15,TRBJ1-5,TRBD1,once,TRBV7-2,CASSLDRVGNQPQHF,TGTGCCAGCAGCTTGGACAGGGTTGGCAATCAGCCCCAGCATTTT
15,TRBJ2-5,NA,NA,TRBV3-1/TRBV3-2,CASSQDGAGQETQYF,TGTGCCAGCAGCCAAGATGGAGCAGGTCAAGAGACCCAGTACTTC
14,TRBJ2-3,NA,NA,TRBV5-1,CASSLMGSTDTQYF,TGCGCCAGCAGCTTGATGGGGAGTACAGATACGCAGTATTTT
13,TRBJ2-1,NA,NA,TRBV2,CASSADHYNEQFF,TGTGCCAGCAGTGCGGATCATTACAATGAGCAGTTCTTC
12,TRBJ1-2,NA,NA,TRBV12-3/TRBV12-4,CASSLAVYGYTF,TGTGCCAGCAGTTTAGCGGTCTATGGCTACACCTTC
14,TRBJ2-7,NA,NA,TRBV2,CASRISGPQQEQYF,TGTGCCAGCAGGATCAGCGGGCCTCAACAAGAGCAGTACTTC
15,TRBJ1-4,NA,NA,TRBV24-1,CATRKNRTTNEKLFF,TGTGCCACCAGGAAAAACAGGACAACTAATGAAAAACTGTTTTTT
15,TRBJ1-2,NA,NA,TRBV19,CASSMSGQTNYGYTF,TGTGCCAGTAGTATGAGTGGACAGACCAACTATGGCTACACCTTC
15,TRBJ1-1,TRBD1,NA,TRBV25-1,CASSELRDRDTEAFF,TGTGCCAGCAGTGAATTGAGGGACAGGGACACTGAAGCTTTCTTT
12,TRBJ2-3,NA,NA,TRBV7-2,CASSKGADTQYF,TGTGCCAGCAGTAAGGGAGCAGATACGCAGTATTTT